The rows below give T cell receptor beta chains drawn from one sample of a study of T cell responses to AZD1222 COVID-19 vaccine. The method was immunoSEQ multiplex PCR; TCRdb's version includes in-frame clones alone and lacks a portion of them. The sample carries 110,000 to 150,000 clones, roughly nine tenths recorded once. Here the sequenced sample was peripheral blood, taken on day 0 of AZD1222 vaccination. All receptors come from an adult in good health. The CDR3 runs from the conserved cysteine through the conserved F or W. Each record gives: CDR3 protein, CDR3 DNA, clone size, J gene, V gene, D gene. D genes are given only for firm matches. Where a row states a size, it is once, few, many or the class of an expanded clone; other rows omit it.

CASSMGLQETQYF | TGCGCCAGCAGCATGGGTCTACAAGAGACCCAGTACTTC | NA | TRBJ2-5 | TRBV5-1 | NA
CASSYSTSFYEQYF | TGTGCCAGCAGTTACTCTACCAGTTTCTACGAGCAGTACTTC | NA | TRBJ2-7 | TRBV6-6 | NA
CASSITGDTEAFF | TGCGCCAGCAGCATTACAGGGGACACTGAAGCTTTCTTT | once | TRBJ1-1 | TRBV5-1 | TRBD1
CSVAHNLARDYGYTF | TGCAGCGTTGCCCACAACCTAGCCCGCGACTATGGCTACACCTTC | NA | TRBJ1-2 | TRBV29-1 | NA
CASSSGHNQPQHF | TGTGCCAGCAGTTCGGGGCACAATCAGCCCCAGCATTTT | NA | TRBJ1-5 | TRBV12-3/TRBV12-4 | NA
CASSKGTGDQPQHF | TGTGCCAGCAGCAAAGGGACAGGGGATCAGCCCCAGCATTTT | NA | TRBJ1-5 | TRBV21-1 | NA
CASSLLAGEIYEQYF | TGTGCCAGCAGCCTCCTAGCGGGGGAAATCTACGAGCAGTACTTC | NA | TRBJ2-7 | TRBV6-5 | TRBD2
CASSRGQGLQETQYF | TGTGCCAGCAGCAGAGGACAGGGCCTTCAAGAGACCCAGTACTTC | NA | TRBJ2-5 | TRBV7-9 | TRBD1
CASSETGGGYTEAFF | TGTGCCAGCAGCGAGACAGGGGGGGGATACACTGAAGCTTTCTTT | once | TRBJ1-1 | TRBV7-8 | TRBD1
CASSYSKGRAEQFF | TGTGCCAGCAGTTACTCGAAGGGTCGCGCTGAGCAGTTCTTC | NA | TRBJ2-1 | TRBV6-5 | NA
CSVEGRGNTIYF | TGCAGCGTTGAAGGCAGGGGGAACACCATATATTTT | NA | TRBJ1-3 | TRBV29-1 | TRBD1
CASSLFSSGSKPVNEQFF | TGTGCCAGCAGTTTATTTTCTAGCGGGAGTAAGCCGGTCAATGAGCAGTTCTTC | NA | TRBJ2-1 | TRBV27 | TRBD2
CASSQEDRTNTGELFF | TGCGCCAGCAGCCAAGAGGACAGGACCAACACCGGGGAGCTGTTTTTT | NA | TRBJ2-2 | TRBV4-1 | TRBD1
CASSLLGAGNSNQPQHF | TGTGCCAGCAGTTTATTGGGGGCAGGCAATAGCAATCAGCCCCAGCATTTT | NA | TRBJ1-5 | TRBV28 | NA
CASSPRTGEAKNIQYF | TGTGCCAGCAGCCCCCGGACAGGGGAGGCCAAAAACATTCAGTACTTC | NA | TRBJ2-4 | TRBV4-2 | TRBD1
CASSYPAREQFF | TGTGCCAGCAGTTACCCGGCGAGGGAGCAGTTCTTC | NA | TRBJ2-1 | TRBV6-9 | NA
CASSLGTSNQPQHF | TGTGCCAGCAGCTTAGGGACGAGCAATCAGCCCCAGCATTTT | once | TRBJ1-5 | TRBV7-2 | NA
CASSLSPPETPLHF | TGTGCCAGCAGTTTATCCCCTCCGGAGACACCCCTCCACTTT | NA | TRBJ1-6 | TRBV28 | NA
CASSEEAAVTEAFF | TGTGCCAGCAGTGAAGAGGCGGCGGTCACTGAAGCTTTCTTT | NA | TRBJ1-1 | TRBV6-1 | NA
CASSLAGHTLTGELFF | TGTGCCAGCAGTTTAGCGGGCCATACCCTCACCGGGGAGCTGTTTTTT | NA | TRBJ2-2 | TRBV28 | NA
CASSQVAGLAGVSNEQFF | TGTGCCAGCAGCCAAGTGGCCGGACTAGCGGGAGTCAGCAATGAGCAGTTCTTC | NA | TRBJ2-1 | TRBV3-1/TRBV3-2 | TRBD2
CASSQDLTLADEQFF | TGTGCCAGCAGCCAAGATCTCACCCTTGCCGATGAGCAGTTCTTC | NA | TRBJ2-1 | TRBV4-2 | NA
CASSQEGHKLNQPQHF | TGCGCCAGCAGCCAAGAGGGACACAAACTCAATCAGCCCCAGCATTTT | NA | TRBJ1-5 | TRBV4-1 | NA
CASSEAGQIPEKLFF | TGTGCCAGTTCCGAGGCGGGACAGATTCCAGAAAAACTGTTTTTT | NA | TRBJ1-4 | TRBV19 | TRBD1
CASSPGTSEAYEQYF | TGCGCCAGCAGCCCGGGGACTAGCGAAGCCTACGAGCAGTACTTC | NA | TRBJ2-7 | TRBV5-1 | TRBD2
CAISVLGRGYTF | TGTGCCATCAGTGTCTTGGGGAGAGGCTACACCTTC | NA | TRBJ1-2 | TRBV10-3 | NA
CASSMWTANGYTF | TGTGCCAGTAGTATGTGGACAGCTAATGGCTACACCTTC | NA | TRBJ1-2 | TRBV19 | NA
CASSYGVSGYSNQPQHF | TGTGCCAGCAGTTATGGGGTTTCCGGGTATAGCAATCAGCCCCAGCATTTT | NA | TRBJ1-5 | TRBV6-2/TRBV6-3 | NA
CASSLLAGVLNEQFF | TGTGCCAGCAGCTTACTAGCGGGAGTGCTCAATGAGCAGTTCTTC | NA | TRBJ2-1 | TRBV11-2 | TRBD2
CAWRDFGTSDIGAQHF | TGTGCCTGGAGAGATTTCGGGACGTCCGATATCGGGGCCCAGCATTTT | NA | TRBJ1-5 | TRBV30 | NA
CASGLVNYGYTF | TGTGCTAGTGGTTTGGTCAACTATGGCTACACCTTC | NA | TRBJ1-2 | TRBV12-5 | NA
CASSRPGNTEAFF | TGTGCCAGCAGTCGTCCGGGAAACACTGAAGCTTTCTTT | NA | TRBJ1-1 | TRBV7-9 | NA
CASSQMAGGGAEAFF | TGTGCCAGCAGCCAGATGGCGGGGGGAGGGGCTGAAGCTTTCTTT | NA | TRBJ1-1 | TRBV3-1/TRBV3-2 | NA
CASSEEFSYEQYF | TGTGCCAGCAGTGAAGAGTTCTCCTACGAGCAGTACTTC | NA | TRBJ2-7 | TRBV2 | NA
CASSSRDRSRGEQYF | TGTGCCAGCAGCTCCCGGGACAGATCTAGGGGTGAGCAGTACTTC | once | TRBJ2-7 | TRBV3-1/TRBV3-2 | TRBD1
CASSDSGGADTQYF | TGTGCCAGCAGTGACAGCGGGGGGGCAGATACGCAGTATTTT | NA | TRBJ2-3 | TRBV6-4 | TRBD2
CASSQVTGTTYGYTF | TGTGCCAGCAGCCAAGTGACCGGGACTACCTATGGCTACACCTTC | NA | TRBJ1-2 | TRBV4-2 | NA
CASSSGTALNTEAFF | TGTGCCAGCAGTTCGGGGACAGCCTTGAACACTGAAGCTTTCTTT | NA | TRBJ1-1 | TRBV28 | TRBD1
CSVQATSYEQYF | TGCAGCGTCCAGGCCACGTCCTACGAGCAGTACTTC | NA | TRBJ2-7 | TRBV29-1 | NA
CASSSGQGLTGELFF | TGTGCCAGCAGTTCCGGACAGGGTTTGACCGGGGAGCTGTTTTTT | NA | TRBJ2-2 | TRBV7-9 | TRBD1
CASSLVGTPRSNEKLFF | TGTGCCAGCAGCTTAGTTGGGACCCCTAGAAGTAATGAAAAACTGTTTTTT | NA | TRBJ1-4 | TRBV11-2 | NA
CASSIGSGRSYEQYF | TGTGCCAGTAGTATAGGAAGCGGTCGCTCCTACGAGCAGTACTTC | NA | TRBJ2-7 | TRBV19 | NA
CASSLVGRKYF | TGTGCCAGCAGTTTAGTGGGGAGGAAGTACTTC | once | TRBJ2-7 | TRBV28 | NA
CASSPGTGGLKLFF | TGTGCCAGCAGCCCCGGGACAGGGGGACTGAAACTGTTTTTT | NA | TRBJ1-4 | TRBV28 | TRBD1
CASSSGLPSSYNEQFF | TGCGCCAGCAGCTCTGGACTCCCGAGCTCCTACAATGAGCAGTTCTTC | NA | TRBJ2-1 | TRBV5-1 | NA
CASNSQGSANTGELFF | TGTGCCAGTAACTCACAGGGGTCGGCGAACACCGGGGAGCTGTTTTTT | NA | TRBJ2-2 | TRBV19 | TRBD1
CASSLQALNEKLFF | TGTGCCAGCAGCTTACAGGCGCTCAATGAAAAACTGTTTTTT | once | TRBJ1-4 | TRBV7-3 | NA
CASSLDSTNEKLFF | TGCGCCAGCAGCTTGGACTCAACTAATGAAAAACTGTTTTTT | NA | TRBJ1-4 | TRBV5-1 | NA
CASSSDRGIGNQPQHF | TGTGCCAGCAGTTCTGACAGGGGAATTGGCAATCAGCCCCAGCATTTT | NA | TRBJ1-5 | TRBV28 | TRBD1
CASSQTQAFGNEQFF | TGTGCCAGCAGCCAAACCCAAGCCTTTGGGAATGAGCAGTTCTTC | NA | TRBJ2-1 | TRBV7-9 | NA
CASSSMRFRGPSPASVEAFF | TGTGCCAGCAGCTCCATGAGGTTCAGGGGGCCCTCGCCTGCATCTGTCGAAGCTTTCTTT | NA | TRBJ1-1 | TRBV5-4 | TRBD1
CAISPGQGQGNTEAFF | TGTGCCATCAGTCCAGGGCAGGGTCAGGGGAACACTGAAGCTTTCTTT | NA | TRBJ1-1 | TRBV10-3 | NA
CASSRGFGGTNDYSNQPQHF | TGTGCCAGCAGCCGCGGCTTCGGTGGAACAAATGATTATAGCAATCAGCCCCAGCATTTT | NA | TRBJ1-5 | TRBV4-2 | NA
CASSLGGGYTF | TGTGCCAGCAGCTTGGGGGGTGGCTACACCTTC | NA | TRBJ1-2 | TRBV7-9 | NA